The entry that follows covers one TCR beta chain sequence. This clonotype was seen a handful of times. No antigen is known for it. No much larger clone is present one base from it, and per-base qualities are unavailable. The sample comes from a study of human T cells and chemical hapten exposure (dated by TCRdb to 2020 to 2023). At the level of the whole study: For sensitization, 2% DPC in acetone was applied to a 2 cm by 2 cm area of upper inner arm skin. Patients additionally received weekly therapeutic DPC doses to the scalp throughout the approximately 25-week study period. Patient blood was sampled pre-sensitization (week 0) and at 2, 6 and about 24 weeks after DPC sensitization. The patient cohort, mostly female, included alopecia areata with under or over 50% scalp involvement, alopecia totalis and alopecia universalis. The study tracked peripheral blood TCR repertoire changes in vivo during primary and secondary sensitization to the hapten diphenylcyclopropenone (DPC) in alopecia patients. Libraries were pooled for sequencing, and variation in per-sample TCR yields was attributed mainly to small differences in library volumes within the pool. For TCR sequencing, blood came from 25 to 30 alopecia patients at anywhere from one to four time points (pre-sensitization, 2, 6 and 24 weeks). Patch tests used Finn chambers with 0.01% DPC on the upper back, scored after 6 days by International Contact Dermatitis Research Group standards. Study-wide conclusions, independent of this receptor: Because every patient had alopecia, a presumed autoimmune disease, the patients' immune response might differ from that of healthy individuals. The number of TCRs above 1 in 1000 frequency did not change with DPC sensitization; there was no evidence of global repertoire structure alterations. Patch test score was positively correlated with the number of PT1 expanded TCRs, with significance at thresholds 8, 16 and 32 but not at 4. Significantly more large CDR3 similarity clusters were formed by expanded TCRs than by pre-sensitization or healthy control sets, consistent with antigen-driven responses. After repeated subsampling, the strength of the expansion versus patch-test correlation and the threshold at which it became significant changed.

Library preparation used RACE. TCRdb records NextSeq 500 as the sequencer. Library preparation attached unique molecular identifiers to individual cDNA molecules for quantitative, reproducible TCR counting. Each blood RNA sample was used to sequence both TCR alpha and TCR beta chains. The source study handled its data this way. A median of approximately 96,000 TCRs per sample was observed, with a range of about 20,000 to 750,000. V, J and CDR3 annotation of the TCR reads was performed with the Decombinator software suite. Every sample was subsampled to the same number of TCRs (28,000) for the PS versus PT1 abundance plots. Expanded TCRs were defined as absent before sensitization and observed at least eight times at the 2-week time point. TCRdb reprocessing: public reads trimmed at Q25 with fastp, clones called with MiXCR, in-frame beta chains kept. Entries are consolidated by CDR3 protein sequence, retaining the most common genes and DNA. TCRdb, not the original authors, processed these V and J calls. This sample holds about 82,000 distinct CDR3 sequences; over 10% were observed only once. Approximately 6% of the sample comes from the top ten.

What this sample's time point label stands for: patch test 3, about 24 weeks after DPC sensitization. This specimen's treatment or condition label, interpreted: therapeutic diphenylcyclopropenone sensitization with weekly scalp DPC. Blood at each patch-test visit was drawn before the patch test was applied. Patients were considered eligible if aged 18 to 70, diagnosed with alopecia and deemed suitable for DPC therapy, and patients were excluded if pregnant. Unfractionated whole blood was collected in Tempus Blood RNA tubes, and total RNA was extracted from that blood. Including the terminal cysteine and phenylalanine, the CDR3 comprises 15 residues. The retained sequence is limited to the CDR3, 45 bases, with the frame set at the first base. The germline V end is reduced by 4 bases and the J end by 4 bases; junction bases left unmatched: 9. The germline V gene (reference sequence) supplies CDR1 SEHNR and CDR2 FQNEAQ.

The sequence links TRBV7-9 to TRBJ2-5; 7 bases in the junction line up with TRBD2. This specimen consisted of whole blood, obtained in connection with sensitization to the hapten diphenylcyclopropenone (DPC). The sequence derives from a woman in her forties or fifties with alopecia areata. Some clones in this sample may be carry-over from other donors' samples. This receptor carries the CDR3 CASSSPAGVSETQYF. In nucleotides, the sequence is TGTGCCAGCAGCTCTCCGGCGGGAGTGTCAGAGACCCAGTACTTC.